This TCR beta chain was documented in a study of T-cell memory formation after mild COVID-19. General study findings and limits: There was no confirmation that second-wave clones peaking on day 37 were SARS-CoV-2 specific.

This clonotype has at least ten counts. The antigen remains undetermined. The authors produced TCR alpha and TCR beta cDNA libraries with sample barcodes and UMIs by 5'RACE using constant-segment primers. In TCRdb, the 5' RACE reads were re-called with MiXCR into one record per CDR3 protein. The data show about 290,000 distinct CDR3 sequences, approximately 15% seen once. The CDR3 contains 14 residues. V was pared by 5 bases and J by 4 bases, with 14 bases between. Germline values: CDR1 PRHDT, CDR2 FYEKMQ (reference sequence). Sequences were obtained from PBMCs or a T cell subset sorted from them (not recorded which). The TCR sequence derives from a man between 18 and 29 years old who had mild COVID-19 (a few samples of this study predate the infection). Cell type and time point are not known. The V call is TRBV13, the J call TRBJ1-2, with D possibly being TRBD1 (5 bases). The CDR3 nucleotides read TGTGCCAGCAGCAGATTGGGACCGATCTATGGCTACACCTTC. It encodes CASSRLGPIYGYTF.